Listed below are T cell receptor beta chains from one sample, sequenced in a study of blood T cell repertoires in COVID-19. Only in-frame clones appear in the TCRdb table, and some are missing; sequencing was by immunoSEQ multiplex PCR. The sample holds more than 100,000 clones, nearly 85% seen once. Source material: peripheral blood. The receptors were gathered from a human donor in a cohort sampled during active or convalescent COVID-19. Both conserved end residues are part of each CDR3. D genes are given only for firm matches. The size entry is marked missing in some rows and otherwise reads once, few, many or a size class.

d_call: TRBD2; v_call: TRBV27; j_call: TRBJ2-2; clone_size: .; cdr3_nt: TGTGCCAGCAGGCGGGGGGGTGAGACCGGGGAGCTGTTTTTT; cdr3_aa: CASRRGGETGELFF
d_call: .; v_call: TRBV13; j_call: TRBJ2-3; clone_size: once; cdr3_nt: TGTGCCAGCAGCTCGACCTCACCCGCGGTTGGCACAGATACGCAGTATTTT; cdr3_aa: CASSSTSPAVGTDTQYF
d_call: TRBD1; v_call: TRBV7-9; j_call: TRBJ1-1; clone_size: .; cdr3_nt: TGTGCCAGCAGCTTAGAACAGGGGGCGACTGAAGCTTTCTTT; cdr3_aa: CASSLEQGATEAFF
d_call: .; v_call: TRBV15; j_call: TRBJ1-1; clone_size: .; cdr3_nt: TGTGCCACCAGAACGCAGGGGTTCGCTTTCTTT; cdr3_aa: CATRTQGFAFF
d_call: TRBD1; v_call: TRBV19; j_call: TRBJ1-4; clone_size: .; cdr3_nt: TGTGCCAGTAGTAGTGGGACAGGGGACGAAAAACTGTTTTTT; cdr3_aa: CASSSGTGDEKLFF
d_call: .; v_call: TRBV30; j_call: TRBJ2-1; clone_size: .; cdr3_nt: TGTGCCTGGAGTTTAAACAATGAGCAGTTCTTC; cdr3_aa: CAWSLNNEQFF
d_call: .; v_call: TRBV11-3; j_call: TRBJ1-6; clone_size: .; cdr3_nt: TGTGCCAGCAGCTTAGATCTCAGGGGCTCACCCCTCCACTTT; cdr3_aa: CASSLDLRGSPLHF
d_call: .; v_call: TRBV6-5; j_call: TRBJ1-4; clone_size: .; cdr3_nt: TGTGCCAGCAGCCCCGGGACTGAGATAGATGAAAAACTGTTTTTT; cdr3_aa: CASSPGTEIDEKLFF
d_call: TRBD1; v_call: TRBV28; j_call: TRBJ2-7; clone_size: .; cdr3_nt: TGTGCCAGCAGTTCCCCCAACTACAGGGGGTCCCCCTACGAGCAGTACTTC; cdr3_aa: CASSSPNYRGSPYEQYF
d_call: .; v_call: TRBV19; j_call: TRBJ1-5; clone_size: .; cdr3_nt: TGTGCCAGTAGTAGTGGGGGGAGCAATCAGCCCCAGCATTTT; cdr3_aa: CASSSGGSNQPQHF
d_call: .; v_call: TRBV21-1; j_call: TRBJ1-2; clone_size: .; cdr3_nt: TGTGCCAGCAGCAAAGAGAACTTGGGGGCGGTTAGGGTAGGCTATGGCTACACCTTC; cdr3_aa: CASSKENLGAVRVGYGYTF
d_call: TRBD1; v_call: TRBV4-2; j_call: TRBJ1-2; clone_size: .; cdr3_nt: TGTGCCAGCAACAACAGGGGGCGCGGAGCTAACTATGGCTACACCTTC; cdr3_aa: CASNNRGRGANYGYTF
d_call: .; v_call: TRBV18; j_call: TRBJ2-5; clone_size: .; cdr3_nt: TGTGCCAGCTCACCGTCCGACAGAGAGACCCAGTACTTC; cdr3_aa: CASSPSDRETQYF
d_call: TRBD2; v_call: TRBV24-1; j_call: TRBJ2-1; clone_size: .; cdr3_nt: TGTGCCACCAGTGATTTTAGCGGGGGTGGCTATGAGCAGTTCTTC; cdr3_aa: CATSDFSGGGYEQFF